What follows is one TCR beta chain and its context. Its antigen remains unknown. Libraries were prepared by immunoSEQ multiplex PCR; TCRdb keeps only in-frame clonotypes and omits some of them. The sample contains around 700,000 clones, around 92% of which appear only once. V gave up 6 bases and J gave up 8 bases, with 20 bases separating them. Germline V CDR1 and CDR2: MNHEY, SMNVEV (reference sequence). The CDR3 totals 15 residues. CD45RO-negative cells were positively selected for CCR7, leaving out terminally differentiated effector memory CD45RA+ cells. The data originate from a study of shared clonotypes between healthy human individuals. Regarding the study as a whole: Collection of samples was limited to blood; tissue repertoires likely differ.

The material sequenced was naive CD8+ T cells sorted from blood. V and J are TRBV27 and TRBJ1-3; D is perhaps TRBD1 (6 bases). This sequence was found in a man aged 25-40 years in good health. The CDR3 here is CASRKVQTGMDTIYF. In nucleotides, the CDR3 is TGTGCCAGCAGAAAAGTACAAACAGGGATGGACACCATATATTTT.